Included here is one T cell receptor beta chain sequence, with context. The antigen remains unidentified. This CDR3 is built from 11 residues. Trimming pared 4 bases from V and 8 bases from J, leaving 11 bases between. The germline CDR1 and CDR2 sequences are GTSNPN and SVGIG (reference sequence). Use of 60 Vbeta and 13 Jbeta primers characterized the PCR. The protocol was immunoSEQ multiplex PCR, while the TCRdb copy is restricted to in-frame clones and leaves out a portion. The data show 100,000 or so clones, 75% seen once. This sample is part of a study of cytomegalovirus exposure and HLA in healthy donors. Broader study findings: Immune exposure data for these donors was limited to CMV serostatus. Most CMV-associated TCR beta chains were later found to appear HLA-restricted. TCR beta sequences numbering 15,000 to 20,000 were associated with HLA alleles at 0.05 false discovery rate in a later analysis. Researchers catalogued under 200 TCR beta chains as cytomegalovirus-associated.

V usage is TRBV30 and J usage is TRBJ1-1; D is perhaps TRBD1 (5 bases). The sequenced sample was PBMCs. The clonotype comes from a man aged 50 to 59 in good health and CMV-seronegative. CDR3 protein: CAWTDRGEAFF. For the CDR3, the DNA is TGTGCCTGGACCGACCGGGGGGAAGCTTTCTTT. Based on the CDR3 plus reference TRBV30 and TRBJ1-1, the full variable domain is SQTIHQWPATLVQPVGSPLSLECTVEGTSNPNLYWYRQAAGRGLQLLFYSVGIGQISSEVPQNLSASRPQDRQFILSSKKLLLSDSGFYLCAWTDRGEAFFGQGTRLTVV.